The T cell receptor (beta chain) described here comes from a study of response to subunit inactivated influenza vaccine. Looked up from germline, CDR1 is SGHKS and CDR2 is YYEKEE (reference sequence). With V trimmed by 2 bases and J by 5 bases, 10 bases remained unmatched. The CDR3 totals 16 residues. MiXCR was run by TCRdb on the RT-PCR reads, yielding one entry per CDR3 protein. The sample lists about 700,000 distinct CDR3 sequences, about 15% occurring once. The TCR sequence derives from a man aged 45-65 years who received an inactivated influenza vaccine. This chain links TRBV5-5 with TRBJ1-2, with 9 positions matching TRBD1. The specimen was PBMCs from blood, collected about 12 days after vaccination. The CDR3 DNA is TGTGCCAGCAGCTTACTTATCGGACAGGGGAGGTATGGCTACACCTTC. The encoded protein is CASSLLIGQGRYGYTF. Variable domain in full (rest from reference TRBV5-5 and TRBJ1-2): DAGVTQSPTHLIKTRGQQVTLRCSPISGHKSVSWYQQVLGQGPQFIFQYYEKEERGRGNFPDRFSARQFPNYSSELNVNALLLGDSALYLCASSLLIGQGRYGYTFGSGTRLTVV.